This T cell receptor beta chain was retrieved from a study of blood T cell repertoires in COVID-19. Study background: Italy, Spain and the United States were the sources of the convalescent and acute COVID-19 samples. Sources were T cells, B-cell-depleted T cells, or PBMCs; the material itself was cDNA or gDNA.

Germline trimming cut 0 bases from V and 6 bases from J; bases unmatched to any gene: 7. The CDR3 sequence is 16 residues long. Germline lookup yields CDR1 ENHRY and CDR2 SYGVKD. Per the authors' pipeline: It was from reference gene primer amplification that nucleated cell counts were estimated. TCRdb keeps only in-frame clones here, not all; method: immunoSEQ multiplex PCR. That table gives V, J and clone size, and the DNA gave D and trimming. The data show 120,000 or so clones, with more than 75% seen just once and under 4% held by the top ten. The TCR sequence derives from a man between 60 and 70 years old with acute or convalescent COVID-19. The chain has TRBV10-3 and TRBJ2-1; 8 nucleotides line up with TRBD2. Sequencing was carried out using peripheral blood. CDR3 coding DNA: TGTGCCATCAGTGAGTCCACCAGCGGGAGACCCAATGAGCAGTTCTTC. Its protein is CAISESTSGRPNEQFF.